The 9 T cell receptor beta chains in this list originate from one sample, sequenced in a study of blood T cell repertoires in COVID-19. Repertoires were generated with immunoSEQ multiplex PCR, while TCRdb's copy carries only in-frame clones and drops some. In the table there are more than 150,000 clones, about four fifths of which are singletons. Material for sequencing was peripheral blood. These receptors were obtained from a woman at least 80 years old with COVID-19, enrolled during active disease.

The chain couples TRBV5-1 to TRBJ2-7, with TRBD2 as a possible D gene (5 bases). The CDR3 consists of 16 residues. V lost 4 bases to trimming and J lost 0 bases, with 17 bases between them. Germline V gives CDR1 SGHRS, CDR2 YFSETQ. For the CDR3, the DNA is TGCGCCAGCAGCCCGCGGTTTAGCGCGAGCTCCTACGAGCAGTACTTC. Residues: CASSPRFSASSYEQYF.

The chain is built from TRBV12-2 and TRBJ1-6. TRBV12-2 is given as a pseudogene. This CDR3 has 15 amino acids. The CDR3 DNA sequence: TGTGCAAGTCGCTTAGGGGGGGTTAAGGGTTCACCCCTCCACTTT. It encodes CASRLGGVKGSPLHF.

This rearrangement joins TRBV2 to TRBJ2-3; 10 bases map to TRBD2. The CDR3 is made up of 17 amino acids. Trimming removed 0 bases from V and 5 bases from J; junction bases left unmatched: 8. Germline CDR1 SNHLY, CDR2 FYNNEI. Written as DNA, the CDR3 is TGTGCCAGCAGTGAAGCGTTTCTAGCGGGGGAGGGAGATACGCAGTATTTT. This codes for CASSEAFLAGEGDTQYF.

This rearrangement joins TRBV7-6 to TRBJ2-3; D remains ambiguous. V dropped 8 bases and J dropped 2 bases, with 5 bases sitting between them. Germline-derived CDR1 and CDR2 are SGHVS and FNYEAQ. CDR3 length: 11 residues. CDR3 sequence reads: CASAYTDTQYF. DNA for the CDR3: TGTGCCAGCGCCTACACAGATACGCAGTATTTT.

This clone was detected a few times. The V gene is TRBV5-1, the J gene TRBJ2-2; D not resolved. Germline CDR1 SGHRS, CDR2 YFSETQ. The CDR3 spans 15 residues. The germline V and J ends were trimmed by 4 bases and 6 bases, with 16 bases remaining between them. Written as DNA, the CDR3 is TGCGCCAGCAGCCCTCCGAGCTCAGGCCCCGGGGAGCTGTTTTTT. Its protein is CASSPPSSGPGELFF. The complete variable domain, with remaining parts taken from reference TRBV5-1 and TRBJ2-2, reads KAGVTQTPRYLIKTRGQQVTLSCSPISGHRSVSWYQQTPGQGLQFLFEYFSETQRNKGNFPGRFSGRQFSNSRSEMNVSTLELGDSALYLCASSPPSSGPGELFFGEGSRLTVL.

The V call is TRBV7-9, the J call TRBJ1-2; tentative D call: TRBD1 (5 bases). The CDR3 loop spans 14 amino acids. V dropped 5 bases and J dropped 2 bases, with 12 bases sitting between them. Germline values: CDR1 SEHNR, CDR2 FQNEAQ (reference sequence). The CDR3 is CASSTRTTNYGYTF. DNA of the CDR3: TGTGCCAGCAGCACCCGGACAACAAACTATGGCTACACCTTC. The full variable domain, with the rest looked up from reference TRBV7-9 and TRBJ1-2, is DTGVSQNPRHKITKRGQNVTFRCDPISEHNRLYWYRQTLGQGPEFLTYFQNEAQLEKSRLLSDRFSAERPKGSFSTLEIQRTEQGDSAMYLCASSTRTTNYGYTFGSGTRLTVV.

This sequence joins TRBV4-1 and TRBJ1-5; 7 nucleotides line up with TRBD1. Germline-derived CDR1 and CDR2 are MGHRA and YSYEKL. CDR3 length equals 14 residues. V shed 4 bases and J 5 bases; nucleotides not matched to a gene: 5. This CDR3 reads CASSPNTGDQPQHF. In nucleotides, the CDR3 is TGCGCCAGCAGCCCGAACACAGGGGATCAGCCCCAGCATTTT.

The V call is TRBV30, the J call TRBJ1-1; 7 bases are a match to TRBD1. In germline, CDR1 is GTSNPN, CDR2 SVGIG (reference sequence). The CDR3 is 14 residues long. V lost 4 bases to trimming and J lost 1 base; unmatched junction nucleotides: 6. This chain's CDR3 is CAWKSGQENTEAFF. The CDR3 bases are TGTGCCTGGAAGTCCGGACAGGAGAACACTGAAGCTTTCTTT.

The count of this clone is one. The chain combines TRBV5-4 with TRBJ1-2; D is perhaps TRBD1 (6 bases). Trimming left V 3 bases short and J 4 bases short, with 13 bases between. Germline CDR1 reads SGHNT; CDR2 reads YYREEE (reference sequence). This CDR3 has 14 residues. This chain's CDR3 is CASSWGQGFYGYTF. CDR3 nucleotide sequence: TGTGCCAGCAGCTGGGGGCAGGGGTTCTATGGCTACACCTTC.